The next 13 T cell receptor beta chains were all read from a single sample in a study of OX40 agonist ivuxolimab in advanced cancers. Assay: immunoSEQ multiplex PCR; the TCRdb copy retains only in-frame clones and omits some. This table holds tens of thousands of clones, 75% to 90% found once. Source: CD4+ or CD8+ T cells sorted from blood, taken in a trial of the OX40 agonist ivuxolimab. Receptors were obtained from an adult with an advanced solid tumor such as melanoma, head and neck, liver or kidney cancer.

The gene calls are TRBV18 and TRBJ1-4; D not resolved. CDR1 KGHSH and CDR2 LQKENI come from the germline V gene. This CDR3 has 18 amino acids. V lost 6 bases, J lost 3 bases, and 23 bases lay in between. In nucleotides, the CDR3 is TGTGCCAGCTCCCAACTACAGCTCCCGAAAGTAGCTAATGAAAAACTGTTTTTT. It codes for CASSQLQLPKVANEKLFF.

The chain is built from TRBV6-4 and TRBJ2-2; 8 positions match TRBD2. The CDR3 runs 16 residues. The junction had 5 bases not matched to a gene; V was cut back by 0 bases and J by 5 bases. The germline gives CDR1 MRHNA, CDR2 SNTAGT. CDR3 region: CASSDSAGVGTGELFF. For the CDR3, the DNA is TGTGCCAGCAGTGACTCAGCGGGAGTAGGGACCGGGGAGCTGTTTTTT.

V usage is TRBV2 and J usage is TRBJ2-7, with D perhaps matching TRBD1 (5 bases). Germline CDR1 SNHLY, CDR2 FYNNEI. V lost 4 bases, J lost 5 bases, and 9 bases lay in between. The CDR3 has 12 amino acids. CDR3 nucleotides: TGTGCCAGCAGTGTTGCAGGGAACGAGCAGTACTTC. Residues: CASSVAGNEQYF.

The rearrangement joins TRBV30 to TRBJ1-1; D gene ambiguous. V was pared by 0 bases and J by 2 bases, with 10 bases between. The germline V gene has CDR1 GTSNPN and CDR2 SVGIG (reference sequence). The CDR3 length is 14 residues. The CDR3 reads CAWSVIRANTEAFF. The CDR3 DNA is TGTGCCTGGAGTGTGATTCGGGCTAACACTGAAGCTTTCTTT. Filled out from reference TRBV30 and TRBJ1-1, the complete variable domain reads SQTIHQWPATLVQPVGSPLSLECTVEGTSNPNLYWYRQAAGRGLQLLFYSVGIGQISSEVPQNLSASRPQDRQFILSSKKLLLSDSGFYLCAWSVIRANTEAFFGQGTRLTVV.

The rearrangement joins TRBV19 to TRBJ2-1, with a possible D match to TRBD2 (6 bases). There are 15 residues in the CDR3. The germline V gene has CDR1 LNHDA and CDR2 SQIVND (reference sequence). V dropped 3 bases and J dropped 0 bases, with 9 bases sitting between them. CDR3 residues: CASSMGRSSYNEQFF. The CDR3 nucleotides are TGTGCCAGTAGTATGGGGAGGAGCTCCTACAATGAGCAGTTCTTC.

Worth noting for this clone: The sample carries other DNA sequences with the same CDR3. The chain links TRBV9 to TRBJ2-2; D not resolved. V dropped 0 bases and J dropped 2 bases, with 2 bases sitting between them. The germline gives CDR1 SGDLS, CDR2 YYNGEE. The CDR3 has 13 amino acids. The CDR3 region is CASSVGNTGELFF. CDR3 nucleotides: TGTGCCAGCAGCGTAGGTAACACCGGGGAGCTGTTTTTT.

DNA for the CDR3: TGTGCCAGCAGCCAAGTCGGGACAGTCCACACCGGGGAGCTGTTTTTT. As protein: CASSQVGTVHTGELFF. The chain combines TRBV4-2 with TRBJ2-2, with 7 bases aligning to TRBD1. The CDR3 has 16 amino acids. V trimming: 1 base; J trimming: 3 bases; junction bases outside the gene matches: 5. Germline assignment: CDR1 LGHNA and CDR2 YNFKEQ.

The DNA for the CDR3 is TGTGCCACCGATGAAGCTTTCTTT. Amino acids: CATDEAFF. This chain uses TRBV28 with TRBJ1-1, with no clear D. Germline lookup yields CDR1 MDHEN and CDR2 SYDVKM. Trimming left V 10 bases short and J 7 bases short, with 4 bases between. The CDR3 loop spans 8 amino acids.

The gene calls are TRBV5-6 and TRBJ2-7; D is unresolved. The CDR3 consists of 12 residues. Per germline, CDR1 SGHDT and CDR2 YYEEEE. With 1 base removed from V and 6 bases from J, the gap between germline ends came to 8 bases. The CDR3 is CASSLLVGEQYF. CDR3 nucleotides: TGTGCCAGCAGCTTGTTGGTAGGCGAGCAGTACTTC.

This chain joins TRBV27 and TRBJ2-1; D may be TRBD1 or TRBD2 (6 bases each). Germline loops: CDR1 MNHEY, CDR2 SMNVEV (reference sequence). The CDR3 is 16 residues long. Deletions cut 4 bases from V and 3 bases from J, with 16 bases between. CDR3 bases: TGTGCCAGCAGTTATGGGGGCGGAGGGCTCTACAATGAGCAGTTCTTC. Protein: CASSYGGGGLYNEQFF.

This clone occurred a few times. The CDR3 protein is CASSGGSYEQYF. For the CDR3, the DNA is TGTGCCAGCAGTGGGGGTTCCTACGAGCAGTACTTC. The chain combines TRBV4-2 with TRBJ2-7; D is tentatively TRBD1 or TRBD2 (5 bases each). This CDR3 has 12 amino acids. CDR1 is LGHNA, CDR2 YNFKEQ, per germline. The V and J ends lost 6 bases and 1 base respectively, with 7 bases between them.

This clone was seen a handful of times. The chain recombines TRBV11-2 with TRBJ1-1; D might be TRBD1 (5 bases). The germline V gene has CDR1 SGHAT and CDR2 FQNNGV. The CDR3 is 11 amino acids. V dropped 11 bases and J dropped 1 base, with 8 bases sitting between them. The CDR3: CALGGNTEAFF. CDR3 in DNA: TGTGCCCTGGGGGGGAACACTGAAGCTTTCTTT. Together with reference TRBV11-2 and TRBJ1-1, the CDR3 gives the full variable domain: EAGVAQSPRYKIIEKRQSVAFWCNPISGHATLYWYQQILGQGPKLLIQFQNNGVVDDSQLPKDRFSAERLKGVDSTLKIQPAKLEDSAVYLCALGGNTEAFFGQGTRLTVV.

The gene calls are TRBV30 and TRBJ1-6, with no clear D. This CDR3 is built from 12 residues. V lost 7 bases and J 7 bases, leaving 11 bases between the germline ends. The germline CDR1 and CDR2 sequences are GTSNPN and SVGIG (reference sequence). The CDR3 loop reads CASRGTNSPLHF. The DNA of the CDR3 is TGTGCCTCCCGGGGAACAAATTCACCCCTCCACTTT. Drawing the rest from reference TRBV30 and TRBJ1-6, the complete variable domain is SQTIHQWPATLVQPVGSPLSLECTVEGTSNPNLYWYRQAAGRGLQLLFYSVGIGQISSEVPQNLSASRPQDRQFILSSKKLLLSDSGFYLCASRGTNSPLHFGNGTRLTVT.